The 11 T cell receptor beta chains below were found in one sample sequenced in a study of blood T cell repertoires in COVID-19. Method: immunoSEQ multiplex PCR; TCRdb's copy keeps in-frame clones and lacks some. The sample shows around 49,000 clones, around 82% of them seen only once. The sequenced sample was peripheral blood. Source of these receptors: a woman aged 55 to 70 with acute or convalescent COVID-19.

A few counts support this clone. The chain is built from TRBV30 and TRBJ1-6; a weak D match, TRBD1 (5 bases). This CDR3 has 15 amino acids. Trimming stripped 3 bases from V and 4 bases from J, with 13 bases between. Per the germline V gene, CDR1 is GTSNPN and CDR2 is SVGIG (reference sequence). The CDR3 protein is CAWSVGTAYNSPLHF. The DNA of the CDR3 is TGTGCCTGGAGCGTCGGGACTGCTTATAATTCACCCCTCCACTTT.

DNA for the CDR3: TGTGCCAGCAGCGCCAGCAATTTCGGGGATTCACCCCTCCACTTT. It translates to CASSASNFGDSPLHF. The gene calls are TRBV9 and TRBJ1-6; D is undetermined. Trimming took 3 bases from V and 8 from J, leaving 15 bases between them. The CDR3 runs to 15 residues. Germline lookup yields CDR1 SGDLS and CDR2 YYNGEE.

The rearrangement links TRBV25-1 to TRBJ1-1; D ambiguous. Trimming removed 8 bases at V and 0 bases at J, with 10 bases between. The CDR3 has 13 residues. CDR1 and CDR2 (germline): MGHDK, SYGVNS. The CDR3 DNA reads as TGTGCCAGCGCGAGCGTCATGAACACTGAAGCTTTCTTT. Its protein is CASASVMNTEAFF.

The chain has TRBV27 and TRBJ1-4; D might be TRBD1 (6 bases). Germline CDR1 and CDR2: MNHEY and SMNVEV (reference sequence). The length of the CDR3 is 16 residues. Between the trimmed V and J ends, which lost 6 bases and 4 bases, there was a span of 18 bases. This CDR3 is CASRLAGGGNNEKLFF. CDR3 DNA sequence: TGTGCCAGCAGACTCGCGGGGGGCGGAAATAATGAAAAACTGTTTTTT.

This chain joins TRBV19 and TRBJ2-3; D might be TRBD2 (7 bases). The germline CDR1 and CDR2 sequences are LNHDA and SQIVND (reference sequence). The CDR3 covers 15 residues. V was cut by 6 bases and J by 1 base, with 14 bases left in between. CDR3 bases: TGTGCCAGTAGGGACTTAGGGGGGGGCACAGATACGCAGTATTTT. Translated, it gives CASRDLGGGTDTQYF. The complete variable domain, with remaining parts taken from reference TRBV19 and TRBJ2-3, reads DGGITQSPKYLFRKEGQNVTLSCEQNLNHDAMYWYRQDPGQGLRLIYYSQIVNDFQKGDIAEGYSVSREKKESFPLTVTSAQKNPTAFYLCASRDLGGGTDTQYFGPGTRLTVL.

The J gene is TRBJ1-1, the V gene TRBV29-1; weak D call: TRBD1 (5 bases). Germline V CDR1 and CDR2: SQVTM, ANQGSEA. Trimming pared 6 bases from V and 2 bases from J, leaving 16 bases between. The CDR3 is made up of 14 amino acids. CDR3 residues: CSVRARMTNTEAFF. The CDR3 DNA is TGCAGCGTCAGGGCCCGAATGACCAACACTGAAGCTTTCTTT.

The genes are TRBV5-1 and TRBJ1-5, with D possibly TRBD1 on 5 matching bases. Trimming pared 0 bases from V and 4 bases from J, leaving 8 bases between. The germline V gene encodes CDR1 SGHRS and CDR2 YFSETQ. CDR3 length: 14 residues. CDR3 protein: CASSLGGWNQPQHF. In DNA, the CDR3 is TGCGCCAGCAGCTTGGGGGGCTGGAATCAGCCCCAGCATTTT.

This clone was picked up one time. This chain joins TRBV27 and TRBJ2-2, with 10 nucleotides matching TRBD2. The CDR3 extends over 16 amino acids. The germline gives CDR1 MNHEY, CDR2 SMNVEV (reference sequence). Losses at the gene ends were 2 bases for V and 6 bases for J; bases not matched to a gene: 6. The CDR3 sequence is CASSLALAGVPGELFF. The CDR3 nucleotides read TGTGCCAGCAGTTTAGCCCTAGCGGGAGTACCCGGGGAGCTGTTTTTT.

The chain links TRBV7-3 to TRBJ1-5; 7 bases line up with TRBD1. Unmatched junction bases numbered 0, after V lost 5 bases and J lost 2 bases. This CDR3 has 13 residues. The germline gives CDR1 SGHTA, CDR2 FQGTGA. CDR3 coding DNA: TGTGCCAGCAGCCAGGGGGGCAATCAGCCCCAGCATTTT. Residues: CASSQGGNQPQHF. Looking up the rest from reference TRBV7-3 and TRBJ1-5 gives the full variable domain: GAGVSQTPSNKVTEKGKYVELRCDPISGHTALYWYRQSLGQGPEFLIYFQGTGAADDSGLPNDRFFAVRPEGSVSTLKIQRTERGDSAVYLCASSQGGNQPQHFGDGTRLSIL.

This clone has a handful of counts. The chain uses TRBV5-4 and TRBJ2-1, with 13 bases that match TRBD2. The junction had 3 bases not matched to a gene; V was cut back by 4 bases and J by 5 bases. Germline assignment: CDR1 SGHNT and CDR2 YYREEE (reference sequence). This CDR3 contains 15 residues. The DNA of the CDR3 is TGTGCCAGCAGCGAACTAGCGGGGGGGCACAATGAGCAGTTCTTC. It codes for CASSELAGGHNEQFF. Together with reference TRBV5-4 and TRBJ2-1, the CDR3 gives the full variable domain: ETGVTQSPTHLIKTRGQQVTLRCSSQSGHNTVSWYQQALGQGPQFIFQYYREEENGRGNFPPRFSGLQFPNYSSELNVNALELDDSALYLCASSELAGGHNEQFFGPGTRLTVL.

CDR3 nucleotide sequence: TGTGCCAGCCGAACAGCGGCCGGGACAGCAAGTTCACCCCTCCACTTT. It yields the protein CASRTAAGTASSPLHF. The rearrangement links TRBV28 to TRBJ1-6, with 7 positions matching TRBD1. The J segment lost 9 bases and the V segment lost 8 bases, leaving 16 bases of the junction unmatched. The CDR3 sequence is 16 residues long. Looked up from germline, CDR1 is MDHEN and CDR2 is SYDVKM.